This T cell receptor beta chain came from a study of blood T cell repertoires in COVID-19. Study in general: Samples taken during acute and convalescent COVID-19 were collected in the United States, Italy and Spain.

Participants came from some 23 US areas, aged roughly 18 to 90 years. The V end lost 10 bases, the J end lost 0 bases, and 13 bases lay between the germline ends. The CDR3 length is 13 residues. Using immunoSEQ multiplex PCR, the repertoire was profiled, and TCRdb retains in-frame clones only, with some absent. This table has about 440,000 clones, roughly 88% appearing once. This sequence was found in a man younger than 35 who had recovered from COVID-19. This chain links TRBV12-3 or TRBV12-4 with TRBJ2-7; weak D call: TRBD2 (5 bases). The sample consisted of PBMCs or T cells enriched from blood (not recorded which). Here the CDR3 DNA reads TGTGCCACCGCTCCGGGGAACTCCTACGAGCAGTACTTC. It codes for CATAPGNSYEQYF.